This T cell receptor beta chain was documented in a study of CD8+ T cells in alopecia areata. CDR1 and CDR2 from the germline V gene are SQVTM and ANQGSEA. V was shortened by 1 base and J by 4 bases, with 15 bases between the two germline ends. The length of the CDR3 is 15 residues. Described treatment: oral pan-JAK inhibitor, 5-10 mg twice daily. Extracted RNA was reverse transcribed, and the resulting cDNA served as sequencing template. Profiling relied on immunoSEQ multiplex PCR, and the TCRdb table lists in-frame clones only, not all of them. This repertoire shows 35,000 to 45,000 clones, around 90% found once; its top ten account for approximately 19%.

V gene TRBV29-1 combines with J gene TRBJ2-3, with D possibly matching TRBD2 (6 bases). Sequenced here: CD8+ T cells sorted from blood, sampled at week 24, from a patient treated with tofacitinib. The sequence was obtained from a human donor with alopecia areata. The CDR3 bases are TGCAGCGTTGAAGTGGCTAGCGATTTCGCAGATACGCAGTATTTT. This encodes CSVEVASDFADTQYF.